This T cell receptor (beta chain) was captured by sequencing in a study of brain T cells in children with intractable seizures (dated by TCRdb to the early 2020s). About the study as a whole: As a first screen for immune gene transcripts, resected brain tissue from just under 55 pediatric epilepsy surgery cases was run on a NanoString immunology panel. Among the roughly 12 selected surgery cases, eight also had pre-surgery blood sequenced, leaving four with brain tissue only.

What the study reported, not specific to this receptor: Because sequencing depth was different between pre-surgery and post-surgery blood, clones absent from the pre-surgery sample may reflect undersampling. Viral specificity was inferred only from CDR3 sequence similarity, and patients' HCMV serostatus was unknown.

A word on this clone: The antigen it binds to is not known. The sample holds no much larger clone one base away, and base qualities are not on file.

Taken from cysteine to phenylalanine, the CDR3 has 12 residues. Of all the DNA, just the CDR3 is kept, 36 bases in frame from base 1. The time point label on this specimen signifies: resected brain tissue, or blood drawn just prior to surgery. The surgery cases with the highest brain T cell transcript signatures were chosen for TCR beta chain sequencing of brain tissue, and also of blood when blood was available. Prior to surgery, the patients had been treated with at least one anti-epileptic drug. The TCR-sequenced patients were children whose drug-resistant epilepsy was caused by tuberous sclerosis complex, focal cortical dysplasia, Rasmussen encephalitis or hemimegalencephaly. The Monarch genomic DNA purification kit was used to extract bulk genomic DNA from unsorted brain tissue and from whole blood. The immunoSEQ assay was applied to genomic DNA to generate the TCR beta chain sequences. Per the authors' processing: CDR3 sequences not starting with the conserved framework cysteine at position 104 were manually removed. Clonality was calculated as one minus the normalized Shannon's Diversity Index, with values ranging from 0 (maximal diversity) to 1 (oligoclonal). Differences in the frequency of the same CDR3 between samples, such as brain versus blood, were assessed with chi-squared comparison-of-proportions tests. Public clonotypes were identified through searches of immuneACCESS, and similarity to known antiviral clonotypes was evaluated with the VDJdb browser. TCRdb retrieved this table from immuneACCESS and kept in-frame rearrangements only. Not all clones are present; in checked studies, unresolved V genes account for under half, and no reason is known for the remainder. Clone size and V and J calls were adopted from that table, with D and trimming inferred from the DNA. The sample table records around 70,000 clones; 85% to 95% of these occur just once. The ten largest make up approximately 1.4% of the sample.

The chain was built from TRBV21-1 and TRBJ1-2. TRBV21-1 is a pseudogene. This clonotype was obtained from a boy in the first two years of life with tuberous sclerosis and intractable seizures. Material: peripheral blood, obtained at surgery. The DNA sequence is given as TGTGCCAGCAGCCCGGGACTTGAGGGCTACACCTTC. Its protein is CASSPGLEGYTF.